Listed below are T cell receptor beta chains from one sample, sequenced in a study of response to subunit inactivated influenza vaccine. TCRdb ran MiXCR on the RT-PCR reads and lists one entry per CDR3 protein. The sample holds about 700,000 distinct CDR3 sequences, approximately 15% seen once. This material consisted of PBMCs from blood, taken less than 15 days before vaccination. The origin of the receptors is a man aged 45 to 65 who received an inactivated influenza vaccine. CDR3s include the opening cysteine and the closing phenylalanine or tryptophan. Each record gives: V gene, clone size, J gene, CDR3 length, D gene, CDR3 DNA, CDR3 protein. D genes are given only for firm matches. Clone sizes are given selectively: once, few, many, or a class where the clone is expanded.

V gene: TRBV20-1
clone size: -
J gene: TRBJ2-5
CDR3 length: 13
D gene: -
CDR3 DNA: TGCAGTGCTGGAGAGACAGGGAGGGAGACCCAGTACTTC
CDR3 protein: CSAGETGRETQYF

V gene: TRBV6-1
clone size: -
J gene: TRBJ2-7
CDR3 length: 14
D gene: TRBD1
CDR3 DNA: TGTGCCACAAGACAGGGGCCATCTCTGGGCGAGCAGTACTTC
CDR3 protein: CATRQGPSLGEQYF

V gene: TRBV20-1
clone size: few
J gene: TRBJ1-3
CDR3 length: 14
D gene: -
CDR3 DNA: TGCAGTGCTAGTGTGGCAGGTGCTGGAAACACCATATATTTT
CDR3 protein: CSASVAGAGNTIYF

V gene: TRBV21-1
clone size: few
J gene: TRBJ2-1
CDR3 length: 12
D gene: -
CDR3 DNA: TGTGCCAGCAGCAAATTTACCAATGAGCAGTTCTTC
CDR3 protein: CASSKFTNEQFF

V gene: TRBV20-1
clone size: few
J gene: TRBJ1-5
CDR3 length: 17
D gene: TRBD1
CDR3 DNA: TGCAGTGCTAGAGATCCACAGGGGCCGTATAGCAATCAGCCCCAGCATTTT
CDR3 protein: CSARDPQGPYSNQPQHF

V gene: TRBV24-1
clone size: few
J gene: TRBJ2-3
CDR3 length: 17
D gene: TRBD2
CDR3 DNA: TGTGCCACCTCCCCCGGGCGGGGGGGCTGGTATGCAGATACGCAGTATTTT
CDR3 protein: CATSPGRGGWYADTQYF

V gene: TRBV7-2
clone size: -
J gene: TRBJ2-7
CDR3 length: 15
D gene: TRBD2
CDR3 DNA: TGTGCCAGCAGCTTAGCTGGACTAGGGGCCTACGAGCAGTACTTC
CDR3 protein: CASSLAGLGAYEQYF

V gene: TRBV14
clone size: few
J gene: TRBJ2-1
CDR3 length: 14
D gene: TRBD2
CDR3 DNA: TGTGCCAGCTTCCCTAGCGGGAGCTTCAATGAGCAGTTCTTC
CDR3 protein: CASFPSGSFNEQFF

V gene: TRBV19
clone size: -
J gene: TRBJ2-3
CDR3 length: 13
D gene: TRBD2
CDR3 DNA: TGTGCCACCCAGCGGGGGGGAGGGGATACGCAGTATTTT
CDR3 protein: CATQRGGGDTQYF

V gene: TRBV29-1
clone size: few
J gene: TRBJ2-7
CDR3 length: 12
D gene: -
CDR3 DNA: TGCAGCGTTGCCGCTGACCATTACGAGCAGTACTTC
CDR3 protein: CSVAADHYEQYF

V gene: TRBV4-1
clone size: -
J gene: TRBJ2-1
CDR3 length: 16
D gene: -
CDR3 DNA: TGCGCCAGCAGCACACAGGGAGTGCGATTGAACAATGAGCAGTTCTTC
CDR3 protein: CASSTQGVRLNNEQFF

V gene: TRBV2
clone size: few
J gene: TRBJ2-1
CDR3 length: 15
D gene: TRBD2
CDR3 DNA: TGTGCCAGCAGCCAAACTAGCGGGACAGTCAATGAGCAGTTCTTC
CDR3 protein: CASSQTSGTVNEQFF

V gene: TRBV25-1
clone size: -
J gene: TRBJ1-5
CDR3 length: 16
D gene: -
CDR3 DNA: TGTGCCAGCAGTGAATGGCACAGGCCGAGCAATCAGCCCCAGCATTTT
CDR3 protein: CASSEWHRPSNQPQHF

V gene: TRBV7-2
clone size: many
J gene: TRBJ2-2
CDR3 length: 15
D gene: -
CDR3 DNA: TGTGCCAGCAGCTTAGCGGGAGGAAGGACCGGGGAGCTGTTTTTT
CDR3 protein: CASSLAGGRTGELFF

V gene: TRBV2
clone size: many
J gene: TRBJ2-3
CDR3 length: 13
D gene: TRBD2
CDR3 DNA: TGTGCCAGCAGAGGACTAGAGGCAGATACGCAGTATTTT
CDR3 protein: CASRGLEADTQYF

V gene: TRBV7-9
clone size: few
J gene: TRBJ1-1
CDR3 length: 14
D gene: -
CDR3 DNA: TGTGCCAGCAGCTTAAGACAGATGAACACTGAAGCTTTCTTT
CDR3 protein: CASSLRQMNTEAFF

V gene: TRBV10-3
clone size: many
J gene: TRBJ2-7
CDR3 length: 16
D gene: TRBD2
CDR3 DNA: TGTGCCGCCAAGCCGGGACTAGCGGGAGGGACTAGCGAGCAGTACTTC
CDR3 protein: CAAKPGLAGGTSEQYF

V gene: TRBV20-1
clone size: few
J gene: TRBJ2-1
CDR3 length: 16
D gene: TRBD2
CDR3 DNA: TGCAGTGCTAGAGAAGCGGCTAGCGGGACCTACAATGAGCAGTTCTTC
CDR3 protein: CSAREAASGTYNEQFF

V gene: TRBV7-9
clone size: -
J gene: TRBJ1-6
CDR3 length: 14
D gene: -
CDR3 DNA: TGTGCCAGCAGCTTGGGGGACATCGGCTCACCCCTCCACTTT
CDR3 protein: CASSLGDIGSPLHF

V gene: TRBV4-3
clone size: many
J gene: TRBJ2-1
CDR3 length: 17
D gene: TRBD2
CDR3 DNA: TGCGCCAGCAGCCAAGGATCCCTGCTAGCGGACGAAAATGAGCAGTTCTTC
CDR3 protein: CASSQGSLLADENEQFF

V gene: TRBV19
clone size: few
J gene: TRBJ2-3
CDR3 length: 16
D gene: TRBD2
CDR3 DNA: TGTGCCAGTACGGTCGGACTAGCGGGGGGGCCAGATACGCAGTATTTT
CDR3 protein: CASTVGLAGGPDTQYF

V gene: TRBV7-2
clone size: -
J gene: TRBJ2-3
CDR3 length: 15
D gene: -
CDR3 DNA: TGTGCCAGCAGCGCCGGCGGGGCTAGCACAGATACGCAGTATTTT
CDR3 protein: CASSAGGASTDTQYF

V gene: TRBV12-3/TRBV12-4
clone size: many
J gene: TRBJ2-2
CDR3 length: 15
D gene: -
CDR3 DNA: TGTGCCAGCAGTTTAGTCTCGGGGAGCACCGGGGAGCTGTTTTTT
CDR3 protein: CASSLVSGSTGELFF

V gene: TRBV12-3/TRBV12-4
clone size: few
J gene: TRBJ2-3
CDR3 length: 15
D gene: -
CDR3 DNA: TGTGCCAGCAGCCGCCCGGGACGGGGGCGAGATACGCAGTATTTT
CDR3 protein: CASSRPGRGRDTQYF

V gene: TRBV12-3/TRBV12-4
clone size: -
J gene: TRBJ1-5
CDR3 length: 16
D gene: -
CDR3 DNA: TGTGCCAGCAGCCACGCAAAGGGCTCAAGCAATCAGCCCCAGCATTTT
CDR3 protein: CASSHAKGSSNQPQHF

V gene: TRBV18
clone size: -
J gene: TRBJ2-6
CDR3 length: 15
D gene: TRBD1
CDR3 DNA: TGTGCCAGCTCACAAGGGACAGGGGGCTCCAACGTCCTGACTTTC
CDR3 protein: CASSQGTGGSNVLTF

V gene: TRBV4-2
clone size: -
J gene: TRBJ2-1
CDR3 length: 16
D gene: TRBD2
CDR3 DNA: TGTGCCAGCAGCCAAGAGGCTAGCGGGGTCTACAATGAGCAGTTCTTC
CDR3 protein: CASSQEASGVYNEQFF

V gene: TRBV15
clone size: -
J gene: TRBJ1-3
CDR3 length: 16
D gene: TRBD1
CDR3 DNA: TGTGCCACCAGCGAGGGGACAGGGGGCTTTGGAAACACCATATATTTT
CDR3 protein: CATSEGTGGFGNTIYF

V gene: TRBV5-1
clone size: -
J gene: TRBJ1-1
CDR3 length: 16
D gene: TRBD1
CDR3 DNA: TGCGCCAGCAGCTTGGGAAGAATGACAGGGGGCCTTGAAGCTTTCTTT
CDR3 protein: CASSLGRMTGGLEAFF

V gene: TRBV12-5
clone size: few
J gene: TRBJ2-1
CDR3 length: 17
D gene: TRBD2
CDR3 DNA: TGTGCTAGTGGTTTGTTACTAGCGGGAGCCCCTTACAATGAGCAGTTCTTC
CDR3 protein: CASGLLLAGAPYNEQFF

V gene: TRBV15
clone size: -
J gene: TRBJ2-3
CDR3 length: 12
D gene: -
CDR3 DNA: TGTGTCCCGGGACTTAACACAGATACGCAGTATTTT
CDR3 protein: CVPGLNTDTQYF

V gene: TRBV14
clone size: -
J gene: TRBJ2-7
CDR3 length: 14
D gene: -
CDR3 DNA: TGTGCCAGCAGCTCACTACGGGGTATAAGCGAGCAGTACTTC
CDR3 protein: CASSSLRGISEQYF

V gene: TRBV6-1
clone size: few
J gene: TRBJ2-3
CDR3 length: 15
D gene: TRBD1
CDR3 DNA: TGTGCCAGCAGCCGAGGACAGGGTCAGACAGATACGCAGTATTTT
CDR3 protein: CASSRGQGQTDTQYF

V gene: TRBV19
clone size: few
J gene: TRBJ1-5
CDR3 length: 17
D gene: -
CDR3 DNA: TGTGCCAGTAGTACAGGGTCGGCGGGTTATAGCAATCAGCCCCAGCATTTT
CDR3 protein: CASSTGSAGYSNQPQHF

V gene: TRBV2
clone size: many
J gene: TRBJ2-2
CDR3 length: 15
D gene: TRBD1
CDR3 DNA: TGTGCCAGCGGGACGGGACAGGGGTACACCGGGGAGCTGTTTTTT
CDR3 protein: CASGTGQGYTGELFF

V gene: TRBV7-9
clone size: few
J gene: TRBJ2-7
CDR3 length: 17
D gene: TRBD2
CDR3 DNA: TGTGCCAGCAGCTCAACCCGGACTAGCGGGTCGTCCTACGAGCAGTACTTC
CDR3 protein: CASSSTRTSGSSYEQYF

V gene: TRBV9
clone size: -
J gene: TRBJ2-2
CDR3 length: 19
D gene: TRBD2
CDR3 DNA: TGTGCCAGCAGCGGCGGACCGACTAGCCGTAGAGCGAACACCGGGGAGCTGTTTTTT
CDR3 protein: CASSGGPTSRRANTGELFF

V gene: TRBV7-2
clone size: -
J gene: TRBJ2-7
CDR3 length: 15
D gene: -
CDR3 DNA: TGTGCCAGCAGCTTGGAACAGGGTGTTATCTACGAGCAGTACTTC
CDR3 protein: CASSLEQGVIYEQYF

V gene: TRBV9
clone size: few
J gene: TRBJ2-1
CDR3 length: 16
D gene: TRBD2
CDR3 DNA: TGTGCCAGCAGCGTAGTTCTAGCGGACTCCTACAATGAGCAGTTCTTC
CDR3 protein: CASSVVLADSYNEQFF

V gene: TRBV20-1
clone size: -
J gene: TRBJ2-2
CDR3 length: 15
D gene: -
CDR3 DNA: TGCAGTGCTAGAGCCCTCCGACTGAACACCGGGGAGCTGTTTTTT
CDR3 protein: CSARALRLNTGELFF

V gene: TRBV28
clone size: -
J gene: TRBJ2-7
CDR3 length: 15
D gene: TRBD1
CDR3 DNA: TGTGCCAGCAGTCACACCCTCGGACAGGGATACGAGCAGTACTTC
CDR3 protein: CASSHTLGQGYEQYF

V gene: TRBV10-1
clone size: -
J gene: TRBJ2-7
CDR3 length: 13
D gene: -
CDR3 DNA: TGCGCCAGCAGTGACGCGGCTGGGTCATTAAAGTACTTC
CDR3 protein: CASSDAAGSLKYF